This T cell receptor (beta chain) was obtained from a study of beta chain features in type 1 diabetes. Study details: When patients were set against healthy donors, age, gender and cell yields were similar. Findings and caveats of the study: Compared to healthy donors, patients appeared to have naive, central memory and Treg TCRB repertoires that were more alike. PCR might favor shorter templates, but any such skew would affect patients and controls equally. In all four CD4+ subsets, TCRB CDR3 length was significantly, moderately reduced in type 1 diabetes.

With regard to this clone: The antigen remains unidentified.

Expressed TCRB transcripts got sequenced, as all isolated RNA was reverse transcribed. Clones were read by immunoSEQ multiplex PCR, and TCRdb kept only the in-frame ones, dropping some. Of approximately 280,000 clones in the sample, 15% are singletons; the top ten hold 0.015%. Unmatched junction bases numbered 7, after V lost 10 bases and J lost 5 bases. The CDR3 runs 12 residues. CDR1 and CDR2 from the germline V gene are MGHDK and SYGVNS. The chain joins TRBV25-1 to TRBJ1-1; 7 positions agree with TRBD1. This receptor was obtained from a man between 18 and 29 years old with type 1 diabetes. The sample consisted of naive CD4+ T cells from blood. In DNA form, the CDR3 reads TGTGCCACCCGGACAGGTGGGACTGAAGCTTTCTTT. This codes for CATRTGGTEAFF.